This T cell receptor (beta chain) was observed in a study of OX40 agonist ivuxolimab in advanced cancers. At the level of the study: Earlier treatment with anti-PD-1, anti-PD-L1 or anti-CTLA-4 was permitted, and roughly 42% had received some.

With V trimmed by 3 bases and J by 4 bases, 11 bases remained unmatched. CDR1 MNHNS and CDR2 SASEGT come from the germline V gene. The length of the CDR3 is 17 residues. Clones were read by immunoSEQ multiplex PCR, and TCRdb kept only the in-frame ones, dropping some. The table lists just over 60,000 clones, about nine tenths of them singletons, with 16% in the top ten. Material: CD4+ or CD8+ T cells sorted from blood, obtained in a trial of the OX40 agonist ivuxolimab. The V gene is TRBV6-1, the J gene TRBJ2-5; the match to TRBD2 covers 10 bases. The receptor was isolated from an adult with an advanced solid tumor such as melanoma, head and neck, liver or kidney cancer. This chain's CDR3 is CASSDEGLAGVRETQYF. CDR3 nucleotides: TGTGCCAGCAGTGATGAGGGGCTAGCGGGAGTACGAGAGACCCAGTACTTC.